Included here is one T cell receptor (beta chain) sequence, with context. Its antigen is unknown. PCR used 60 Vbeta primers and 13 Jbeta primers. Measured with immunoSEQ multiplex PCR; TCRdb has only the in-frame clones, and not every one. Here the sample table reports 130,000 or so clones. The entry originates in a study of cytomegalovirus exposure and HLA in healthy donors. Study-level findings and limits: Presence/absence analyses treated sequencing depth as roughly uniform across donors.

Sequenced material: PBMCs. This receptor was obtained from a woman between 18 and 29 years old in good health and CMV-seronegative.

The CDR3 nucleotides read TGTGCCAGCAGCTTGGCTGGCCCAAGTGGCGAGCAGTACTTC. Encoded protein: CASSLAGPSGEQYF. V usage is TRBV7-2 and J usage is TRBJ2-7; D not certain. The CDR3 is made up of 14 amino acids. V was cut by 3 bases and J by 6 bases, with 15 bases left in between. Looked up from germline, CDR1 is SGHTA and CDR2 is FQGNSA.